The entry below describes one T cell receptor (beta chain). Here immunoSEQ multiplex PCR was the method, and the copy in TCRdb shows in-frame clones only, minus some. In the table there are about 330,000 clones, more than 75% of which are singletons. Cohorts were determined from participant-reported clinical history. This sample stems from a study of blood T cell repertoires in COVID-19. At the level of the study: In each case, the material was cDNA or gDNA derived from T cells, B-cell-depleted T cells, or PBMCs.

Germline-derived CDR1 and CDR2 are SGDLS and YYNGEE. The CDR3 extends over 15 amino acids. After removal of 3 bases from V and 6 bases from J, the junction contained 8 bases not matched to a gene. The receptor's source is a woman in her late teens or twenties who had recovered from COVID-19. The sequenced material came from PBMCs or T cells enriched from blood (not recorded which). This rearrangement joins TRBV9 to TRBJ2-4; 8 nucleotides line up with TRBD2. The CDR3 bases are TGTGCCAGCAGCGCCTCAGCGGGAGCGGGAAACATTCAGTACTTC. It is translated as CASSASAGAGNIQYF.